This TCR beta chain is drawn from a study of cytomegalovirus exposure and HLA in healthy donors (dated by TCRdb to between 2016 and 2019). A note on the overall study: In an earlier analysis of under 600 of the donors, 250 to 350 Gb of sequence data and 90 million to 120 million unique TCR beta sequences from 150 million to 200 million T cells were reported. To study patterns of TCR occurrence, a later analysis re-analyzed previously published TCR beta repertoires from more than 550 donors and added high-resolution HLA genotyping. Among about 400 genotyped donors of the cohort, an average of around 220,000 unique TCR beta nucleotide sequences was sequenced per donor, of which roughly 18% were non-productive. Approximately 310 gigabases of sequencing data and 91 million or so unique TCR sequences made up an early release that covered several hundred HLA-typed donors. The genetic ancestry cluster associated with self-reported Caucasian donors included approximately 85% of the roughly 400 genotyped donors. Because of strong linkage in the cohort, roughly 5 DR-DQ haplotypes were treated as single units for association and clustering. The T cell repertoires of 666 subjects were profiled by immunosequencing and related to cytomegalovirus serostatus. Typing coverage varied by locus: roughly 620-640 donors for A, B, C, DRB1 and DQB1; roughly 510 for DQA1; about 570 for DPA1; approximately 490 for DPB1. In addition to the first cohort of 666 subjects, a separate validation cohort of approximately 130 different subjects was used. All discovery cohort repertoires had been generated using a single sequencing platform. To predict cytomegalovirus infection status, the study brought together high-throughput TCR immunosequencing, statistical association of individual TCRs with disease status, and machine learning. The study aimed to test whether cataloging public T cell receptors could reveal signatures of past pathogen exposure. Rather than drawing on any new phenotypic data, the later analysis identified candidate immune exposures from TCR beta sequences and the way those sequences occurred across donors. Alongside the repertoire data, information on donor age, sex, ethnicity and CMV serostatus was compiled. In an earlier analysis of a few hundred of the donors, high-throughput TCR beta sequencing was used to judge whether each TCR beta V gene segment behaved as functional or pseudogenic. Both class I and class II loci were covered by HLA typing, at four-digit resolution. A later genetic analysis took genome-wide SNP genotypes for about 65% of the roughly 670 donors and used that subset as a discovery cohort.

Remarks on this clone: What this receptor recognizes is not known. Base qualities are not at hand, and no much larger clone is one base apart.

The investigation overall reported the following: Assigning TCR associations to individual alleles was difficult when HLA alleles, especially DR and DQ, strongly co-occurred. CMV serostatus was the only immune exposure information available for the cohort. In this cohort, only TCR beta chains were sequenced, and detectable features were limited by the absence of alpha or paired-chain data. An earlier analysis of approximately 590 of the donors showed that most TCR beta V segments appeared in productive rearrangements either about 87% or about 30% of the time, which broadly matched IMGT annotations. In a later analysis, HLA-associated TCR beta chains were found to be more clonally expanded and to have lower generation probabilities than equally common non-associated chains. In a later genetic analysis, fewer N-insertions in productive TCRs were reported among donors in an Asian-associated ancestry cluster than the approximately 630-donor mean. Because HLA typing was missing for some donors at each locus, association tests included only the typed subset. It was suggested by the authors that the approach could potentially be generalized to other disease states and immunological phenotypes. The sequencing pipeline was judged likely to have produced a cluster of highly shared sequence variants as a technical artifact. In the study, around 150 TCR beta chains were listed as associated with cytomegalovirus. About 17 rarely observed V segments, including chromosome 9 orphons, were excluded from the earlier analysis of some 590 of the donors because counts were too low. In a later analysis, most CMV-associated TCR beta chains were found to appear HLA-restricted, with HLA associations seemingly driven largely by CMV exposure. The classifier was reported to diagnose cytomegalovirus status with high specificity and sensitivity in both the original and validation cohorts. Across donors, most TCR sequences were observed very rarely, whereas some public TCRs were present in many individuals. A later analysis associated about 18,000 TCR beta sequences with specific HLA alleles at a false discovery rate of 0.05. Several of the top co-occurrence clusters appeared to be linked to parvovirus B19, influenza, CMV and Epstein-Barr virus, according to a later analysis. In vitro tests confirmed that a few of the cytomegalovirus-associated TCR beta chains recognize cytomegalovirus antigens. A further reported finding was that TCR beta sequences accurately predicted the HLA-A and HLA-B alleles for most subjects in the first cohort. V-gene and J-gene trimming of TCR beta chains was associated with a missense DCLRE1C variant in a later genetic analysis, and the association was replicated in an independent cohort. Linkage disequilibrium might explain the correlated functional status among segregating V segments, but an unknown experimental factor could not be ruled out. In a later analysis, TCR association rates were found to vary across HLA loci, with the most associated TCRs seen for DRB1 alleles and the fewest for HLA-C alleles. Sequencing depth was assumed to be roughly uniform across donors in the presence/absence analyses, though that assumption may not hold. Some IMGT-functional V segments, including TRBV6-2 and TRBV6-3, could not be distinguished by the 87-base-pair reads and were therefore excluded.

The cohort comprised some 700 healthy bone marrow donors. Cohort members were all nominally healthy when sampled, although unrecorded immune exposures were likely present. The donor was CMV seropositive and was included in the group of 250 to 300 seropositive cohort members. Every donor gave a peripheral blood sample, and the peripheral blood mononuclear cells from that sample were used for TCR beta sequencing. Genomic DNA was extracted from the blood cell samples with the Qiagen DNeasy Blood Extraction Kit. From the cysteine up to the phenylalanine, the CDR3 has a length of 18 residues. Only CDR3 DNA is held: 54 bases, read in frame from base 1. CDR1 and CDR2, looked up from the germline V gene (reference sequence), are MNHEY and SMNVEV. From V the trimming removes 5 bases and from J it removes 0 bases, while the gene matches leave 9 bases of the junction unaccounted for. To prepare the library, the immunoSEQ multiplex PCR assay was applied. A mixture of 60 forward primers for TCR Vbeta segments and 13 reverse primers for TCR Jbeta segments was used in the multiplex PCR. A multiplex PCR assay on genomic DNA amplified the CDR3 region of rearranged TCR beta genes. Amplified TCR beta libraries were sequenced as 87-base-pair reads on the Illumina HiSeq System. The original pipeline was this. In a later analysis, approximately 74 million unique TCR beta chains were counted across the roughly 610 repertoires, and roughly 9.9 million of these chains were shared by at least two donors. Raw reads were error-corrected and collapsed into unique sequences by a nearest-neighbor algorithm in which closely related sequences were merged to remove PCR and sequencing errors. CDR3 sequences were aligned to IMGT reference sequences to assign V, D and J gene segments. For a sequence to be retained, a match of at least six nucleotides to both a V gene segment and a J gene segment was required. Rearrangements were classified as productive when the CDR3 lacked stop codons and remained in frame with V and J, and all other rearrangements were classified as non-productive. Following IMGT convention, CDR3 was defined as the stretch from the second conserved V-encoded cysteine up to the conserved J-encoded phenylalanine. In an earlier analysis of around 600 of the donors, sequences lacking an unambiguous match to a single V gene segment were excluded. In an earlier analysis of roughly 500 of the donors, V segments were called functional above 56.7% productive rearrangements and were called segregating when the between-donor standard deviation exceeded 5%. To diagnose cytomegalovirus status from the catalog of TCR beta chain sequences, a statistical classification framework was built. In a later analysis, V and J genes were assigned by comparing TCR nucleotide sequences against IMGT/GENE-DB human TR gene sequences. In a later analysis, CDR3 sequences and most-parsimonious VDJ recombination scenarios were assigned using the TCRdist pipeline. In a later analysis, every TCR beta chain was defined by the combination of its CDR3 amino acid sequence and its V-gene family, and reads without a unique V-gene family were dropped. To address suspected cross-contamination and a sequencing artifact, a later analysis removed approximately 600 highly shared, low-generation-probability nucleotide sequences. In a later analysis, a clonal expansion index for each public chain was calculated from normalized within-repertoire ranks of inferred template counts. In a later analysis, generation probabilities were computed with a VDJ recombination model fitted to out-of-frame rearrangements, and the resulting probabilities were checked against IGoR. In a later analysis, hypergeometric tests were used to score TCR-TCR, TCR-HLA and TCR-CMV co-occurrence, with a repertoire-size bias correction applied to TCR pairs. To estimate false discovery rates, a later analysis permuted the HLA or CMV assignments 20 times. In a later analysis, co-occurring TCRs were grouped using DBSCAN, and TCRdist sequence similarity was added for clustering within HLA-allele-positive subsets. Repertoires with fewer than 30,000 or more than 120,000 public chains were left out of co-occurrence clustering, as were about five repertoires with anomalous nucleotide sharing. Drawn from immuneACCESS, this table holds only the in-frame rearrangements with V and J called that TCRdb kept. Clones are partly lost; checked studies trace under half to an unresolved V gene and leave the rest unexplained. The V and J calls and clone size are taken from that table; D and trimming were inferred from the DNA. The sample yields more than 85,000 clones; 55% to 75% were counted once. The biggest ten clones account for less than 15% of the sample.

Sequencing used PBMCs. This sequence uses TRBV27 and TRBJ2-2; the central 10 bases match TRBD2. This receptor was identified in a woman aged 45 to 65 in good health and CMV-seropositive. DNA sequence: TGTGCCAGCAGTCACCAGACTAGCGGGCGTTCGAACACCGGGGAGCTGTTTTTT. This encodes CASSHQTSGRSNTGELFF.